This record concerns one T cell receptor (beta chain) sequence. What it binds is unknown. CDR3 length: 13 residues. Trimming pared 7 bases from V and 6 bases from J, leaving 13 bases between. Per the germline V gene, CDR1 is LNHDA and CDR2 is SQIVND (reference sequence). The source of the sample is a study of OX40 agonist ivuxolimab in advanced cancers. Study as a whole: People in dose escalation had one of these cancers: hepatocellular carcinoma, melanoma, renal cell or head and neck cancer.

Excluded were patients having autoimmune disease history or systemic immunosuppression. The method was immunoSEQ multiplex PCR; TCRdb's version includes in-frame clones alone and lacks a portion of them. This sample yields about 58,000 clones, of which about nine tenths are seen a single time; 0.76% belongs to the top ten. Findings and limits, study-wide: Partly responding patients at 0.1-3.0 mg/kg showed some of the smallest clonal expansion.

The sequence derives from an adult with an advanced solid tumor such as melanoma, head and neck, liver or kidney cancer. Source: CD4+ or CD8+ T cells sorted from blood, taken in a trial of the OX40 agonist ivuxolimab. The chain uses TRBV19 and TRBJ1-5; the D gene is possibly TRBD1 (6 bases). The CDR3 coding sequence is TGTGCCAGTAACGTCAAAGGGGGTCAGCCCCAGCATTTT. The encoded protein is CASNVKGGQPQHF.